The 29 T cell receptor beta chains in this list originate from one sample, sequenced in a study of CXCR3-negative and CXCR3-positive naive CD8 T cells. In preparing the TRB cDNA libraries, 5' RACE with UMI labels was used. TCRdb re-called the 5' RACE reads; every CDR3 protein appears as one record, without DNA. The repertoire table contains tens of thousands of distinct CDR3 sequences. Sequenced: memory CD8+ T cells from blood. The receptors were sampled from a human donor in good health. Some clones in this sample may be carry-over from other donors' samples.

The CDR3 spells CASSHPPWRSGANVLTF. V usage is TRBV14 and J usage is TRBJ2-6; TCRdb's assignment of TRBD2 cannot be checked, as there is no DNA. The length of the CDR3 is 17 residues. Germline V CDR1 and CDR2: SGHDN, FVKESK.

The chain uses TRBV11-2 and TRBJ2-1. In germline, CDR1 is SGHAT, CDR2 FQNNGV. This CDR3 spans 15 amino acids. The CDR3 is CASSLGLTSYNEQFF.

This chain links TRBV7-3 with TRBJ2-1; TCRdb selects TRBD2, and the lack of DNA leaves this call unchecked. Germline CDR1 is SGHTA and CDR2 is FQGTGA. The CDR3 consists of 16 residues. CDR3 loop: CASSSRLAGSYNEQFF.

This chain uses TRBV4-3 with TRBJ2-2. The CDR3 has 15 residues. CDR1 is LGHNA, CDR2 YSLEER, per germline. The CDR3 sequence is CASSQEGTNTGELFF.

V usage is TRBV13 and J usage is TRBJ1-1; TCRdb returns TRBD1, unconfirmable since there is no DNA. CDR1 PRHDT and CDR2 FYEKMQ come from the germline V gene (reference sequence). The CDR3 extends over 15 amino acids. The CDR3 protein is CASSLRQGWNTEAFF.

V usage is TRBV20-1 and J usage is TRBJ1-1; the TCRdb D gene call, TRBD1, has no DNA to confirm it. The CDR3 extends over 14 amino acids. CDR1 is DFQATT and CDR2 is SNEGSKA in the germline V gene (reference sequence). The CDR3 protein is CSASEPGMNTEAFF.

The chain couples TRBV11-2 to TRBJ2-7; lacking DNA, the TRBD1 call made by TCRdb goes unchecked. Germline values: CDR1 SGHAT, CDR2 FQNNGV. The CDR3 is made up of 13 amino acids. CDR3 sequence reads: CASSRSSAPEQYF.

The V gene is TRBV7-9, the J gene TRBJ2-1; the TCRdb call, TRBD2, lacks DNA for checking. The CDR3 is 12 amino acids. Germline V gene sequence: CDR1 SEHNR, CDR2 FQNEAQ (reference sequence). The CDR3 here is CASSEKAAGPFF.

The chain recombines TRBV12-3 or TRBV12-4 with TRBJ2-5; with no DNA, the TCRdb D assignment of TRBD1 cannot be verified. The CDR3 contains 14 residues. This chain's CDR3 is CASGTGTGGYEQYF.

This sequence joins TRBV28 and TRBJ2-7. This CDR3 spans 14 amino acids. Germline V gene lookup returns CDR1 MDHEN and CDR2 SYDVKM. The chain's CDR3 is CASSFFRGSYEQYF.

Its frequency marks this clonotype as medium-sized. The chain has TRBV15 and TRBJ2-7; TCRdb gives TRBD1 as the D gene, but with no DNA this cannot be confirmed. Germline V gene data show CDR1 as LNHNV and CDR2 as YYDKDF (reference sequence). The CDR3 length is 13 residues. This chain's CDR3 is CATSPGGTYEQYF.

The rearrangement joins TRBV7-9 to TRBJ2-5; without DNA, the TCRdb call of TRBD2 cannot be checked. The CDR3 spans 13 residues. Germline CDR1 SEHNR, CDR2 FQNEAQ (reference sequence). CDR3 protein: CASSLGAEETQYF.

The chain is built from TRBV13 and TRBJ2-1; TCRdb outputs TRBD2, but without DNA this stays unchecked. The germline CDR1 and CDR2 sequences are PRHDT and FYEKMQ (reference sequence). CDR3 length equals 14 residues. The CDR3 loop reads CASSFPGGEDEQFF.

The chain couples TRBV30 to TRBJ2-1; TCRdb picks TRBD2, but there is no DNA to check that call. The CDR3 sequence is 15 residues long. The germline CDR1 and CDR2 sequences are GTSNPN and SVGIG (reference sequence). CDR3 sequence reads: CAWSVTAGGYNEQFF.

The chain is built from TRBV19 and TRBJ1-2. CDR1 is LNHDA and CDR2 is SQIVND in the germline V gene (reference sequence). The CDR3 totals 14 residues. CDR3 loop: CASDDGMFLDGYTF.

The rearrangement uses TRBV4-3 and TRBJ2-1; the D call from TCRdb, TRBD1, cannot be confirmed without DNA. Germline lookup yields CDR1 LGHNA and CDR2 YSLEER. The CDR3 contains 15 residues. CDR3 region: CASSQGVGGYNEQFF.

The rearrangement joins TRBV20-1 to TRBJ1-2. The CDR3 spans 13 residues. Germline V CDR1 and CDR2: DFQATT, SNEGSKA (reference sequence). The CDR3 here is CSARVTEYYGYTF.

The chain links TRBV20-1 to TRBJ2-1; TCRdb outputs TRBD2, but without DNA this stays unchecked. CDR3 length: 14 amino acids. Germline CDR1 reads DFQATT; CDR2 reads SNEGSKA (reference sequence). Here the CDR3 reads CSASSGRDYNEQFF.

The chain is built from TRBV5-1 and TRBJ2-7; TCRdb gives TRBD1 as the D gene, but with no DNA this cannot be confirmed. The CDR3 is 14 amino acids. Germline-derived CDR1 and CDR2 are SGHRS and YFSETQ. The CDR3 loop reads CASAEGHGLYEQYF.

V is TRBV6-4 and J is TRBJ2-3; TCRdb calls TRBD2, which cannot be checked without DNA. Germline V gives CDR1 MRHNA, CDR2 SNTAGT. The CDR3 is 15 amino acids. CDR3 protein: CASSATSGSTDTQYF.

The CDR3 loop is CASRGQGNQPQHF. The V call is TRBV6-5, the J call TRBJ1-5; the D call of TRBD1 rests on TCRdb alone, since no DNA is present to check it. The CDR3 is made up of 13 amino acids. Germline assignment: CDR1 MNHEY and CDR2 SVGAGI.

J is TRBJ2-7 and V is TRBV28. Per the germline V gene, CDR1 is MDHEN and CDR2 is SYDVKM. This CDR3 has 13 amino acids. CDR3 in amino acids: CASSFFLSYEQYF.

CDR3 amino acids: CASSLEGPVDTQYF. The chain has TRBV5-1 and TRBJ2-3; the TRBD2 assignment by TCRdb is unverifiable without DNA. Germline V gives CDR1 SGHRS, CDR2 YFSETQ. The CDR3 loop spans 14 amino acids.

This CDR3 is CASSLRGTASYEQYF. The V gene is TRBV11-2, the J gene TRBJ2-7; TCRdb calls TRBD1, which cannot be checked without DNA. The germline V gene has CDR1 SGHAT and CDR2 FQNNGV. The CDR3 contains 15 residues.

V and J are TRBV6-2 or TRBV6-3 and TRBJ1-1; the D gene TCRdb calls, TRBD1, cannot be checked with no DNA. Germline CDR1 MNHEY, CDR2 SVGEGT. The CDR3 extends over 14 amino acids. The CDR3 region is CASGTGEASTEAFF.

The rearrangement links TRBV6-1 to TRBJ2-6. The CDR3 extends over 15 amino acids. Per the germline V gene, CDR1 is MNHNS and CDR2 is SASEGT. The CDR3 sequence: CASSEAGHGANVLTF.

V gene TRBV7-3 combines with J gene TRBJ2-1; TCRdb's D call of TRBD2 is untestable without DNA. Germline assignment: CDR1 SGHTA and CDR2 FQGTGA. The CDR3 covers 20 residues. The CDR3 sequence is CASSLEYSHTPAPPSGEQFF.

The V call is TRBV6-2 or TRBV6-3, the J call TRBJ2-3. Germline V CDR1 and CDR2: MNHEY, SVGEGT. This CDR3 has 12 amino acids. The chain's CDR3 is CASSYIHDTQYF.

The rearrangement joins TRBV11-1 to TRBJ1-6; no DNA is available, so the TRBD1 call from TCRdb remains unchecked. Per germline, CDR1 SGHAT and CDR2 FQDESV (reference sequence). The CDR3 is 14 residues long. The CDR3 region is CASSPGTGVSPLHF.